The 32 T cell receptor beta chains in this list originate from one sample, sequenced in a study of a mutant IDH1 vaccine in newly diagnosed glioma. Antigens for these TCRs are unknown. TCRdb's table, derived via immunoSEQ multiplex PCR, lists solely in-frame clones and lacks some. There are some 62,000 clones in the sample; under 85% occur only once, and about 4% lies in the top ten. Time point described: week 47, end of study. All doses held 300 ug of mutant IDH1 20-mer peptide, with topical imiquimod. The sequenced sample was PBMCs, obtained from a glioma patient whose treatment included an IDH1 peptide vaccine. These receptors originate from a young man with glioma.

V gene TRBV5-4 combines with J gene TRBJ2-2; TRBD2 agrees at 9 bases. The CDR3 totals 17 residues. Losses at the gene ends were 1 base for V and 2 bases for J; bases not matched to a gene: 6. Germline values: CDR1 SGHNT, CDR2 YYREEE (reference sequence). The CDR3 DNA sequence: TGTGCCAGCAGCTTGTCCAGCGGGGGGCTAAACACCGGGGAGCTGTTTTTT. This sequence encodes CASSLSSGGLNTGELFF.

The chain is built from TRBV10-3 and TRBJ2-7; 10 bases align to TRBD1. V gave up 5 bases and J gave up 2 bases; unmatched junction bases: 3. The germline gives CDR1 ENHRY, CDR2 SYGVKD. The CDR3 has 14 amino acids. The CDR3 protein is CAISPGTGAYEQYF. CDR3 nucleotides: TGTGCCATCAGTCCCGGGACAGGGGCCTACGAGCAGTACTTC.

This chain connects TRBV4-2 to TRBJ2-5, with 8 bases that match TRBD2. The CDR3 is 15 residues long. Germline CDR1 LGHNA, CDR2 YNFKEQ. V dropped 0 bases and J dropped 1; count of bases not matched to a gene: 1. Here the CDR3 reads CASSQDRGGQETQYF. The DNA for the CDR3 is TGTGCCAGCAGCCAAGATCGGGGGGGCCAAGAGACCCAGTACTTC.

The chain couples TRBV19 to TRBJ2-7; either TRBD1 or TRBD2 may fit D (5 bases each). V lost 5 bases, J lost 2 bases, and 16 bases lay in between. CDR3 length equals 15 residues. Germline V CDR1 and CDR2: LNHDA, SQIVND (reference sequence). The CDR3 sequence: CASSPPGTLAYEQYF. DNA of the CDR3: TGTGCCAGTAGTCCTCCCGGGACGCTGGCCTACGAGCAGTACTTC.

The chain is built from TRBV6-1 and TRBJ1-1; D call uncertain. Trimming shortened V by 7 bases and J by 3 bases, and 15 bases separated the two germline ends. The CDR3 totals 14 residues. CDR1 is MNHNS, CDR2 SASEGT, per germline. The CDR3 sequence is CASTEIKTDTEAFF. CDR3 DNA sequence: TGTGCCAGCACTGAGATAAAGACGGACACTGAAGCTTTCTTT.

The V and J genes are TRBV5-8 and TRBJ1-1; tentative D call: TRBD1 (5 bases). Per germline, CDR1 SGHTS and CDR2 YDEGEE. The CDR3 extends over 14 amino acids. Trimming took off 1 base at V and 0 bases at J, with 7 bases between the two ends. The CDR3 sequence is CASSLTGLNTEAFF. CDR3 DNA sequence: TGTGCCAGCAGCTTGACAGGATTGAACACTGAAGCTTTCTTT.

The chain couples TRBV7-9 to TRBJ2-7; TRBD1 matches at 8 bases. The junction had 12 bases not matched to a gene; V was cut back by 5 bases and J by 0 bases. This CDR3 region has 17 residues. CDR1 and CDR2 from the germline V gene are SEHNR and FQNEAQ (reference sequence). The CDR3 loop is CASSPGSGTGLSYEQYF. DNA for the CDR3: TGTGCCAGCAGCCCAGGATCCGGGACAGGCCTCTCCTACGAGCAGTACTTC.

CDR3 sequence: CATSRATGRGQPQHF. The CDR3 DNA reads TGTGCCACCAGCAGAGCAACAGGGAGGGGTCAGCCCCAGCATTTT. This sequence joins TRBV15 and TRBJ1-5; possibly TRBD1 for D (6 bases). The CDR3 runs to 15 residues. V lost 1 base to trimming and J lost 6 bases, with 13 bases between them. Germline lookup yields CDR1 LNHNV and CDR2 YYDKDF (reference sequence).

The chain combines TRBV30 with TRBJ1-5; 10 nucleotides line up with TRBD1. After removal of 2 bases from V and 1 base from J, the junction contained 5 bases not matched to a gene. The CDR3 runs 16 residues. Germline CDR1 GTSNPN, CDR2 SVGIG (reference sequence). The CDR3 region has the DNA TGTGCCTGGAGTCCAAGACAGGGGGCGAGCAATCAGCCCCAGCATTTT. It encodes CAWSPRQGASNQPQHF.

This clone was seen a single time. This chain connects TRBV11-2 to TRBJ2-5; D unclear. CDR3 length: 12 residues. Trimming cost V 5 bases and J 5 bases, with 9 bases left between them. Germline assignment: CDR1 SGHAT and CDR2 FQNNGV. The CDR3 region is CASSHLWETQYF. CDR3 sequence (DNA): TGTGCCAGCAGCCACCTCTGGGAGACCCAGTACTTC.

This clone occurred once. The chain uses TRBV4-2 and TRBJ1-2; possible D gene TRBD1, 5 bases. The CDR3 is made up of 15 amino acids. In germline, CDR1 is LGHNA, CDR2 YNFKEQ. Trimming left V 0 bases short and J 3 bases short, with 11 bases between. In nucleotides, the CDR3 is TGTGCCAGCAGCCAAGATAATGGGGGAGACTATGGCTACACCTTC. This sequence encodes CASSQDNGGDYGYTF.

J is TRBJ2-2 and V is TRBV5-1, with D uncertain. The CDR3 has 17 residues. Germline CDR1 is SGHRS and CDR2 is YFSETQ. Trimming left V 1 base short and J 2 bases short, with 15 bases between. The chain's CDR3 is CASSLYLLGSNTGELFF. The CDR3, as DNA: TGCGCCAGCAGCTTGTACTTATTAGGTTCCAACACCGGGGAGCTGTTTTTT.

The gene calls are TRBV5-1 and TRBJ2-7; the D gene could be TRBD1 or TRBD2 (5 bases each). The V end was cut by 5 bases, the J end by 0 bases, with 9 bases between. The CDR3 is 13 amino acids. Germline-derived CDR1 and CDR2 are SGHRS and YFSETQ. The CDR3 region has the DNA TGCGCCAGCAGAACCGGGGCCTCCTACGAGCAGTACTTC. Translated, it gives CASRTGASYEQYF.

In this sample, this clone turned up a few times. V and J are TRBV19 and TRBJ1-5, with 7 bases aligning to TRBD1. The CDR3 has 16 amino acids. Germline values: CDR1 LNHDA, CDR2 SQIVND (reference sequence). The V and J ends lost 7 bases and 2 bases, in that order; junction bases with no gene match: 11. CDR3 DNA sequence: TGTGCCAGTACTAACCGAACAGGGGCGGGCAATCAGCCCCAGCATTTT. Its protein product is CASTNRTGAGNQPQHF.

The chain uses TRBV15 and TRBJ1-3; 9 bases are shared with TRBD1. After removal of 1 base from V and 0 bases from J, the junction contained 4 bases not matched to a gene. The length of the CDR3 is 17 residues. Germline CDR1 is LNHNV and CDR2 is YYDKDF (reference sequence). The CDR3 spells CATSRGGQGFSGNTIYF. CDR3 nucleotides: TGTGCCACCAGCAGAGGTGGACAGGGGTTCTCTGGAAACACCATATATTTT.

This clone appeared a few times. The chain carries TRBV19 and TRBJ1-1, with 8 bases fitting TRBD1. CDR3 length: 14 residues. With V trimmed by 4 bases and J by 2 bases, 3 bases remained unmatched. CDR1 is LNHDA and CDR2 is SQIVND in the germline V gene (reference sequence). The chain's CDR3 is CASSNDRGNTEAFF. The CDR3 DNA reads TGTGCCAGTAGTAACGACAGGGGCAACACTGAAGCTTTCTTT.

This clone has a count of ten or more. The chain uses TRBV6-1 and TRBJ1-1; 7 nucleotides align to TRBD1. Germline CDR1 reads MNHNS; CDR2 reads SASEGT. The CDR3 loop spans 13 amino acids. J lost 6 bases, V lost 7 bases, and 8 bases had no gene match. The CDR3 loop is CASIETGFAEAFF. In DNA, the CDR3 is TGTGCCAGCATAGAGACAGGGTTCGCTGAAGCTTTCTTT.

The rearrangement uses TRBV30 and TRBJ1-4, with D possibly TRBD1 on 5 matching bases. With 4 bases removed from V and 8 bases from J, the gap between germline ends came to 23 bases. Germline values: CDR1 GTSNPN, CDR2 SVGIG (reference sequence). CDR3 length: 16 residues. The CDR3 protein is CAWKAGRFSIEEKLFF. The CDR3 DNA sequence: TGTGCCTGGAAAGCAGGGAGATTCTCGATAGAGGAAAAACTGTTTTTT.

The chain employs TRBV11-2 and TRBJ1-1; 7 positions match TRBD1. V dropped 4 bases and J dropped 1; count of bases not matched to a gene: 6. Germline CDR1 and CDR2: SGHAT and FQNNGV. The CDR3 contains 15 residues. The CDR3 DNA is TGTGCCAGCAGCTCCGGCGGGGACAGGAACACTGAAGCTTTCTTT. Its translation is CASSSGGDRNTEAFF.

This clone was seen just once. The gene calls are TRBV7-6 and TRBJ2-5; a weak D match, TRBD2 (7 bases). Trimming removed 5 bases at V and 5 bases at J, with 15 bases between. The CDR3 contains 14 residues. The germline gives CDR1 SGHVS, CDR2 FNYEAQ. This CDR3 is CASSRRGALETQYF. DNA for the CDR3: TGTGCCAGCAGCCGTCGGGGGGCGTTGGAGACCCAGTACTTC.

The rearrangement links TRBV2 to TRBJ2-1, with no clear D. Trimming cost V 5 bases and J 1 base, with 0 bases left between them. The germline V gene encodes CDR1 SNHLY and CDR2 FYNNEI. The CDR3 extends over 11 amino acids. DNA for the CDR3: TGTGCCAGCAGTTCCTACAATGAGCAGTTCTTC. Translated, it gives CASSSYNEQFF.

The genes are TRBV27 and TRBJ1-5; the match to TRBD1 covers 7 bases. Germline V gene lookup returns CDR1 MNHEY and CDR2 SMNVEV (reference sequence). The CDR3 consists of 20 residues. Trimming cost V 9 bases and J 0 bases; bases outside gene matches: 23. The CDR3 nucleotides read TGTGCCAGTCCGGGAGCCGACCGTGGCAGGGGGAAGTATAGCAATCAGCCCCAGCATTTT. It codes for CASPGADRGRGKYSNQPQHF.

The CDR3 region is CASSLVTGLRGTEAFF. CDR3 DNA: TGCGCCAGCAGCTTGGTCACAGGGCTGAGGGGCACTGAAGCTTTCTTT. The chain carries TRBV5-1 and TRBJ1-1, with TRBD1 as a possible D gene (6 bases). V gave up 0 bases and J gave up 4 bases, with 16 bases separating them. Germline V gene sequence: CDR1 SGHRS, CDR2 YFSETQ. The CDR3 has 16 amino acids.

The gene calls are TRBV29-1 and TRBJ2-3; 8 bases are a match to TRBD1. Germline V gene data show CDR1 as SQVTM and CDR2 as ANQGSEA. CDR3 size: 14 residues. The J segment lost 2 bases and the V segment lost 6 bases, leaving 7 bases of the junction unmatched. The CDR3 DNA sequence: TGCAGCGTGGACAGGGTCCGGCTCACAGATACGCAGTATTTT. This translates into CSVDRVRLTDTQYF.

This clone was recorded only once. The chain joins TRBV10-3 to TRBJ1-2; D might be TRBD1 (5 bases). Germline V gene data show CDR1 as ENHRY and CDR2 as SYGVKD. Trimming stripped 4 bases from V and 0 bases from J, with 21 bases between. The CDR3 length is 18 residues. As DNA, the CDR3 is TGTGCCATCAGTGGACACCTTGATTCGGGGCGGTCTAACTATGGCTACACCTTC. It codes for CAISGHLDSGRSNYGYTF.

The chain has TRBV10-2 and TRBJ2-5; 7 positions agree with TRBD2. With 1 base clipped from V and 4 bases from J, the junction kept 6 bases outside the gene matches. The CDR3 sequence is 15 residues long. Germline V gene data show CDR1 as WSHSY and CDR2 as SAAADI. The CDR3 loop reads CASSEYSPGGETQYF. CDR3 coding DNA: TGCGCCAGCAGTGAGTACTCACCGGGGGGAGAGACCCAGTACTTC.

The chain employs TRBV7-2 and TRBJ1-3; D not certain. The V end lost 5 bases, the J end lost 0 bases, and 14 bases lay between the germline ends. CDR1 is SGHTA, CDR2 FQGNSA, per germline. The CDR3 has 16 residues. The CDR3 bases are TGTGCCAGCAGCCCTTCAGGAGGGAGCTCTGGAAACACCATATATTTT. It codes for CASSPSGGSSGNTIYF.

There are a few counts of this clone. The chain combines TRBV5-1 with TRBJ1-2; 8 bases are shared with TRBD1. This CDR3 spans 14 amino acids. Germline V gene sequence: CDR1 SGHRS, CDR2 YFSETQ. Trimming took 3 bases from V and 4 from J; bases not matched to a gene: 5. The CDR3 here is CASSSGQEIYGYTF. The CDR3 bases are TGCGCCAGCAGCTCGGGACAGGAAATCTATGGCTACACCTTC.

This clone came up a few times. The chain is built from TRBV6-1 and TRBJ2-1; D is perhaps TRBD1 (5 bases). The length of the CDR3 is 13 residues. The germline V and J ends were trimmed by 6 bases and 8 bases, with 14 bases remaining between them. Germline lookup yields CDR1 MNHNS and CDR2 SASEGT. CDR3 sequence reads: CASRGARFDEQFF. The CDR3 DNA reads TGTGCCAGCAGAGGGGCGAGGTTCGATGAGCAGTTCTTC.

The gene calls are TRBV11-3 and TRBJ2-7; TRBD1 matches at 11 bases. The CDR3 runs 15 residues. V was clipped by 5 bases and J by 5 bases; unmatched bases: 8. Germline V lookup: CDR1 SGHNT, CDR2 YENEEA. The CDR3 DNA reads TGTGCCAGCAGCCAAGGACAGGGGGCTACCCACGAGCAGTACTTC. This translates into CASSQGQGATHEQYF.

The chain is built from TRBV7-2 and TRBJ2-7; TRBD2 agrees at 7 bases. The CDR3 runs 15 residues. The germline V gene has CDR1 SGHTA and CDR2 FQGNSA. The V segment lost 1 base and the J segment 2 bases; nucleotides outside the gene matches: 5. CDR3 loop: CASSLEPSGTYEQYF. The CDR3 nucleotides read TGTGCCAGCAGCTTAGAGCCTAGCGGAACCTACGAGCAGTACTTC. The full variable domain, with the rest looked up from reference TRBV7-2 and TRBJ2-7, is GAGVSQSPSNKVTEKGKDVELRCDPISGHTALYWYRQSLGQGLEFLIYFQGNSAPDKSGLPSDRFSAERTGGSVSTLTIQRTQQEDSAVYLCASSLEPSGTYEQYFGPGTRLTVT.

This chain connects TRBV7-8 to TRBJ1-3; D possibly corresponds to TRBD1 (6 bases). The CDR3 length is 19 residues. V dropped 5 bases and J dropped 0 bases, with 23 bases sitting between them. Germline V CDR1 and CDR2: SGHVS, FQNEAQ. CDR3 nucleotide sequence: TGTGCCAGCAGCGTGGGACACCCGAGCTATATGAGCTCTGGAAACACCATATATTTT. Translating gives CASSVGHPSYMSSGNTIYF.